A single sample gave rise to the 20 T cell receptor beta chains below, sequenced in a study of tumor-infiltrating lymphocytes in localized non-small cell lung cancer. TCRdb's table, derived via immunoSEQ multiplex PCR, lists solely in-frame clones and lacks some. Altogether about 15,000 clones are present, roughly four fifths being singletons, with the ten largest covering roughly 21%. The sequenced sample consisted of lung tumor tissue. All receptors come from a human donor with non-small cell lung cancer.

The chain recombines TRBV10-3 with TRBJ1-1, with TRBD1 matching 7 bases. The V and J ends lost 6 bases and 4 bases, in that order; junction bases with no gene match: 8. Germline assignment: CDR1 ENHRY and CDR2 SYGVKD. This CDR3 is 14 amino acids long. The chain's CDR3 is CAISRVAGGTEAFF. The CDR3 DNA follows: TGTGCCATCAGCCGGGTGGCAGGGGGCACTGAAGCTTTCTTT.

The chain uses TRBV19 and TRBJ2-7; 10 bases are shared with TRBD2. The CDR3 has 17 residues. The junction had 10 bases not matched to a gene; V was cut back by 1 base and J by 4 bases. The germline CDR1 and CDR2 sequences are LNHDA and SQIVND (reference sequence). This CDR3 reads CASSIVRPAGGMYEQYF. The CDR3 coding sequence is TGTGCCAGTAGTATAGTTCGACCAGCGGGAGGGATGTACGAGCAGTACTTC.

The chain uses TRBV11-3 and TRBJ2-5, with D unresolved. The V gene's germline CDR1 is SGHNT and CDR2 YENEEA. CDR3 length: 14 residues. The V end was cut by 2 bases, the J end by 5 bases, with 12 bases between. This CDR3 is CASSLSSLAETQYF. DNA for the CDR3: TGTGCCAGCAGCTTATCTTCTCTCGCGGAGACCCAGTACTTC.

The J gene is TRBJ2-5, the V gene TRBV2; perhaps TRBD1 as D (6 bases). CDR3 length: 14 amino acids. Per germline, CDR1 SNHLY and CDR2 FYNNEI. V gave up 4 bases and J gave up 5 bases, with 14 bases separating them. CDR3 sequence reads: CASSVIRGRETQYF. The DNA for the CDR3 is TGTGCCAGCAGTGTAATCAGGGGAAGGGAGACCCAGTACTTC.

The chain joins TRBV7-2 to TRBJ2-1; 12 nucleotides line up with TRBD2. Unmatched junction bases numbered 6, after V lost 6 bases and J lost 6 bases. The CDR3 sequence is 15 residues long. Germline V gene lookup returns CDR1 SGHTA and CDR2 FQGNSA. DNA for the CDR3: TGTGCCAGCAGAATTACTAGCGGGAGGTTCAATGAGCAGTTCTTC. Protein product: CASRITSGRFNEQFF.

The chain carries TRBV5-1 and TRBJ1-2; TRBD1 matches at 7 bases. This CDR3 is 15 amino acids long. The ends lost 0 bases at V and 8 bases at J; junction bases unmatched: 10. In germline, CDR1 is SGHRS, CDR2 YFSETQ. CDR3 DNA: TGCGCCAGCAGCTTGGCCCCACAGGGGACTTCGGGCTACACCTTC. Protein product: CASSLAPQGTSGYTF.

The V gene is TRBV5-1, the J gene TRBJ1-4, with TRBD1 matching over 7 bases. Germline V gene data show CDR1 as SGHRS and CDR2 as YFSETQ. The CDR3 consists of 15 residues. Germline trimming cut 0 bases from V and 8 bases from J; bases unmatched to any gene: 7. CDR3: CASSLGETGREKLFF. In DNA, the CDR3 is TGCGCCAGCAGCTTGGGAGAGACAGGGAGAGAAAAACTGTTTTTT.

The V call is TRBV10-3, the J call TRBJ2-7, with D possibly matching TRBD1 (5 bases). The CDR3 is made up of 14 amino acids. V lost 6 bases and J lost 1, with 13 bases in between. Looked up from germline, CDR1 is ENHRY and CDR2 is SYGVKD. The CDR3 DNA reads TGTGCCATCAGAGGCGCAGGGCCTTCCTACGAGCAGTACTTC. Translation: CAIRGAGPSYEQYF.

The rearrangement links TRBV18 to TRBJ2-7, with 10 positions matching TRBD2. V trimming: 4 bases; J trimming: 3 bases; junction bases outside the gene matches: 12. Germline V CDR1 and CDR2: KGHSH, LQKENI. The CDR3 contains 17 residues. Here the CDR3 DNA reads TGTGCCAGCTCACGGAACGGTCTAGCGGGGGCGGGCTACGAGCAGTACTTC. This translates into CASSRNGLAGAGYEQYF.

The chain is built from TRBV7-2 and TRBJ2-1, with 11 bases fitting TRBD2. The CDR3 covers 18 residues. With V trimmed by 2 bases and J by 1 base, 7 bases remained unmatched. Germline lookup yields CDR1 SGHTA and CDR2 FQGNSA. The CDR3 sequence: CASSLRTSGLGSYNEQFF. The DNA of the CDR3 is TGTGCCAGCAGCTTAAGGACTAGCGGGCTGGGGTCCTACAATGAGCAGTTCTTC.

This clone occurred once. The J gene is TRBJ1-4, the V gene TRBV23-1; TRBD1 matches at 9 bases. TRBV23-1 is classed as an ORF, of uncertain function. The ends lost 2 bases at V and 7 bases at J; junction bases unmatched: 14. The CDR3 is made up of 18 amino acids. CDR3 amino acids: CASSQRYRGLGSGEKLFF. The CDR3 DNA is TGCGCCAGCAGTCAACGTTACAGGGGGCTAGGTTCGGGTGAAAAACTGTTTTTT.

This rearrangement joins TRBV10-3 to TRBJ1-5; D perhaps matches TRBD1 (5 bases). Germline CDR1 reads ENHRY; CDR2 reads SYGVKD. V shed 3 bases and J shed 6 bases, with 18 bases lying between them. This CDR3 is 16 amino acids long. This CDR3 reads CAISDSGRALGQPQHF. DNA for the CDR3: TGTGCCATCAGTGATTCAGGCAGGGCGCTGGGTCAGCCCCAGCATTTT.

The rearrangement links TRBV4-2 to TRBJ2-1; D call uncertain. The CDR3 length is 13 residues. The germline V gene encodes CDR1 LGHNA and CDR2 YNFKEQ. Trimming took 5 bases from V and 7 from J, leaving 12 bases between them. The CDR3: CASSAPDGNEQFF. The CDR3 DNA sequence: TGTGCCAGCAGCGCCCCAGACGGGAATGAGCAGTTCTTC.

This chain joins TRBV5-1 and TRBJ1-4; D unresolved. V lost 0 bases and J lost 8, with 11 bases in between. Germline CDR1 is SGHRS and CDR2 is YFSETQ. The CDR3 has 14 residues. The chain's CDR3 is CASSLEGGQEKLFF. CDR3 nucleotide sequence: TGCGCCAGCAGCTTGGAGGGCGGCCAGGAAAAACTGTTTTTT.

This clone was observed a handful of times. CDR3 sequence: CAISGGGTGGFYEQYF. The CDR3 nucleotides read TGTGCCATCTCTGGGGGGGGGACAGGGGGCTTTTACGAGCAGTACTTC. The rearrangement joins TRBV10-3 to TRBJ2-7; 12 bases map to TRBD1. This CDR3 is 16 amino acids long. Trimming at V came to 8 bases and at J to 4 bases, leaving 12 bases not matched to a gene. Germline lookup yields CDR1 ENHRY and CDR2 SYGVKD.

The J gene is TRBJ2-5, the V gene TRBV18; TRBD1 might be the D (5 bases). The last part of the DNA fits TRBJ2-7 better; the J call may be wrong. The V gene's germline CDR1 is KGHSH and CDR2 LQKENI. CDR3 size: 13 residues. CDR3 DNA sequence: TGTGCCAGCTCACCAGGGCAGGGCGGCGAGCAGTACTTC. Encoded protein: CASSPGQGGEQYF.

The chain joins TRBV10-3 to TRBJ1-4; TRBD1 agrees at 9 bases. This CDR3 has 14 residues. Germline CDR1 and CDR2: ENHRY and SYGVKD. V shed 2 bases, J shed 8 bases, and the junction held 3 bases outside the gene matches. The CDR3: CAISEGTGYEKLFF. The CDR3 coding sequence is TGTGCCATCAGTGAGGGGACAGGGTACGAAAAACTGTTTTTT.

This clone was picked up one time. The chain uses TRBV2 and TRBJ1-2; 11 bases align to TRBD1. This CDR3 is 14 amino acids long. J was trimmed by 4 bases and V by 7 bases; bases with no gene match: 5. Per germline, CDR1 SNHLY and CDR2 FYNNEI. In DNA, the CDR3 is TGTGCCAGCAACTCCGGGACAGGGGGCTATGGCTACACCTTC. Translating it yields CASNSGTGGYGYTF.

V is TRBV27 and J is TRBJ2-7; D gene uncertain. This CDR3 is built from 15 residues. Trimming cost V 7 bases and J 6 bases, with 22 bases left between them. Per the germline V gene, CDR1 is MNHEY and CDR2 is SMNVEV (reference sequence). DNA for the CDR3: TGTGCCAGCACTGTATCCAAAAGCGCCACGAGCGAGCAGTACTTC. Protein: CASTVSKSATSEQYF.

The chain employs TRBV7-8 and TRBJ2-7; TRBD2 aligns across 8 bases. Trimming cost V 4 bases and J 1 base; bases outside gene matches: 3. CDR3 length: 14 amino acids. Germline V CDR1 and CDR2: SGHVS, FQNEAQ. The CDR3 bases are TGTGCCAGCAGCTCGGGACTAGGGTCCTACGAGCAGTACTTC. The encoded protein is CASSSGLGSYEQYF.